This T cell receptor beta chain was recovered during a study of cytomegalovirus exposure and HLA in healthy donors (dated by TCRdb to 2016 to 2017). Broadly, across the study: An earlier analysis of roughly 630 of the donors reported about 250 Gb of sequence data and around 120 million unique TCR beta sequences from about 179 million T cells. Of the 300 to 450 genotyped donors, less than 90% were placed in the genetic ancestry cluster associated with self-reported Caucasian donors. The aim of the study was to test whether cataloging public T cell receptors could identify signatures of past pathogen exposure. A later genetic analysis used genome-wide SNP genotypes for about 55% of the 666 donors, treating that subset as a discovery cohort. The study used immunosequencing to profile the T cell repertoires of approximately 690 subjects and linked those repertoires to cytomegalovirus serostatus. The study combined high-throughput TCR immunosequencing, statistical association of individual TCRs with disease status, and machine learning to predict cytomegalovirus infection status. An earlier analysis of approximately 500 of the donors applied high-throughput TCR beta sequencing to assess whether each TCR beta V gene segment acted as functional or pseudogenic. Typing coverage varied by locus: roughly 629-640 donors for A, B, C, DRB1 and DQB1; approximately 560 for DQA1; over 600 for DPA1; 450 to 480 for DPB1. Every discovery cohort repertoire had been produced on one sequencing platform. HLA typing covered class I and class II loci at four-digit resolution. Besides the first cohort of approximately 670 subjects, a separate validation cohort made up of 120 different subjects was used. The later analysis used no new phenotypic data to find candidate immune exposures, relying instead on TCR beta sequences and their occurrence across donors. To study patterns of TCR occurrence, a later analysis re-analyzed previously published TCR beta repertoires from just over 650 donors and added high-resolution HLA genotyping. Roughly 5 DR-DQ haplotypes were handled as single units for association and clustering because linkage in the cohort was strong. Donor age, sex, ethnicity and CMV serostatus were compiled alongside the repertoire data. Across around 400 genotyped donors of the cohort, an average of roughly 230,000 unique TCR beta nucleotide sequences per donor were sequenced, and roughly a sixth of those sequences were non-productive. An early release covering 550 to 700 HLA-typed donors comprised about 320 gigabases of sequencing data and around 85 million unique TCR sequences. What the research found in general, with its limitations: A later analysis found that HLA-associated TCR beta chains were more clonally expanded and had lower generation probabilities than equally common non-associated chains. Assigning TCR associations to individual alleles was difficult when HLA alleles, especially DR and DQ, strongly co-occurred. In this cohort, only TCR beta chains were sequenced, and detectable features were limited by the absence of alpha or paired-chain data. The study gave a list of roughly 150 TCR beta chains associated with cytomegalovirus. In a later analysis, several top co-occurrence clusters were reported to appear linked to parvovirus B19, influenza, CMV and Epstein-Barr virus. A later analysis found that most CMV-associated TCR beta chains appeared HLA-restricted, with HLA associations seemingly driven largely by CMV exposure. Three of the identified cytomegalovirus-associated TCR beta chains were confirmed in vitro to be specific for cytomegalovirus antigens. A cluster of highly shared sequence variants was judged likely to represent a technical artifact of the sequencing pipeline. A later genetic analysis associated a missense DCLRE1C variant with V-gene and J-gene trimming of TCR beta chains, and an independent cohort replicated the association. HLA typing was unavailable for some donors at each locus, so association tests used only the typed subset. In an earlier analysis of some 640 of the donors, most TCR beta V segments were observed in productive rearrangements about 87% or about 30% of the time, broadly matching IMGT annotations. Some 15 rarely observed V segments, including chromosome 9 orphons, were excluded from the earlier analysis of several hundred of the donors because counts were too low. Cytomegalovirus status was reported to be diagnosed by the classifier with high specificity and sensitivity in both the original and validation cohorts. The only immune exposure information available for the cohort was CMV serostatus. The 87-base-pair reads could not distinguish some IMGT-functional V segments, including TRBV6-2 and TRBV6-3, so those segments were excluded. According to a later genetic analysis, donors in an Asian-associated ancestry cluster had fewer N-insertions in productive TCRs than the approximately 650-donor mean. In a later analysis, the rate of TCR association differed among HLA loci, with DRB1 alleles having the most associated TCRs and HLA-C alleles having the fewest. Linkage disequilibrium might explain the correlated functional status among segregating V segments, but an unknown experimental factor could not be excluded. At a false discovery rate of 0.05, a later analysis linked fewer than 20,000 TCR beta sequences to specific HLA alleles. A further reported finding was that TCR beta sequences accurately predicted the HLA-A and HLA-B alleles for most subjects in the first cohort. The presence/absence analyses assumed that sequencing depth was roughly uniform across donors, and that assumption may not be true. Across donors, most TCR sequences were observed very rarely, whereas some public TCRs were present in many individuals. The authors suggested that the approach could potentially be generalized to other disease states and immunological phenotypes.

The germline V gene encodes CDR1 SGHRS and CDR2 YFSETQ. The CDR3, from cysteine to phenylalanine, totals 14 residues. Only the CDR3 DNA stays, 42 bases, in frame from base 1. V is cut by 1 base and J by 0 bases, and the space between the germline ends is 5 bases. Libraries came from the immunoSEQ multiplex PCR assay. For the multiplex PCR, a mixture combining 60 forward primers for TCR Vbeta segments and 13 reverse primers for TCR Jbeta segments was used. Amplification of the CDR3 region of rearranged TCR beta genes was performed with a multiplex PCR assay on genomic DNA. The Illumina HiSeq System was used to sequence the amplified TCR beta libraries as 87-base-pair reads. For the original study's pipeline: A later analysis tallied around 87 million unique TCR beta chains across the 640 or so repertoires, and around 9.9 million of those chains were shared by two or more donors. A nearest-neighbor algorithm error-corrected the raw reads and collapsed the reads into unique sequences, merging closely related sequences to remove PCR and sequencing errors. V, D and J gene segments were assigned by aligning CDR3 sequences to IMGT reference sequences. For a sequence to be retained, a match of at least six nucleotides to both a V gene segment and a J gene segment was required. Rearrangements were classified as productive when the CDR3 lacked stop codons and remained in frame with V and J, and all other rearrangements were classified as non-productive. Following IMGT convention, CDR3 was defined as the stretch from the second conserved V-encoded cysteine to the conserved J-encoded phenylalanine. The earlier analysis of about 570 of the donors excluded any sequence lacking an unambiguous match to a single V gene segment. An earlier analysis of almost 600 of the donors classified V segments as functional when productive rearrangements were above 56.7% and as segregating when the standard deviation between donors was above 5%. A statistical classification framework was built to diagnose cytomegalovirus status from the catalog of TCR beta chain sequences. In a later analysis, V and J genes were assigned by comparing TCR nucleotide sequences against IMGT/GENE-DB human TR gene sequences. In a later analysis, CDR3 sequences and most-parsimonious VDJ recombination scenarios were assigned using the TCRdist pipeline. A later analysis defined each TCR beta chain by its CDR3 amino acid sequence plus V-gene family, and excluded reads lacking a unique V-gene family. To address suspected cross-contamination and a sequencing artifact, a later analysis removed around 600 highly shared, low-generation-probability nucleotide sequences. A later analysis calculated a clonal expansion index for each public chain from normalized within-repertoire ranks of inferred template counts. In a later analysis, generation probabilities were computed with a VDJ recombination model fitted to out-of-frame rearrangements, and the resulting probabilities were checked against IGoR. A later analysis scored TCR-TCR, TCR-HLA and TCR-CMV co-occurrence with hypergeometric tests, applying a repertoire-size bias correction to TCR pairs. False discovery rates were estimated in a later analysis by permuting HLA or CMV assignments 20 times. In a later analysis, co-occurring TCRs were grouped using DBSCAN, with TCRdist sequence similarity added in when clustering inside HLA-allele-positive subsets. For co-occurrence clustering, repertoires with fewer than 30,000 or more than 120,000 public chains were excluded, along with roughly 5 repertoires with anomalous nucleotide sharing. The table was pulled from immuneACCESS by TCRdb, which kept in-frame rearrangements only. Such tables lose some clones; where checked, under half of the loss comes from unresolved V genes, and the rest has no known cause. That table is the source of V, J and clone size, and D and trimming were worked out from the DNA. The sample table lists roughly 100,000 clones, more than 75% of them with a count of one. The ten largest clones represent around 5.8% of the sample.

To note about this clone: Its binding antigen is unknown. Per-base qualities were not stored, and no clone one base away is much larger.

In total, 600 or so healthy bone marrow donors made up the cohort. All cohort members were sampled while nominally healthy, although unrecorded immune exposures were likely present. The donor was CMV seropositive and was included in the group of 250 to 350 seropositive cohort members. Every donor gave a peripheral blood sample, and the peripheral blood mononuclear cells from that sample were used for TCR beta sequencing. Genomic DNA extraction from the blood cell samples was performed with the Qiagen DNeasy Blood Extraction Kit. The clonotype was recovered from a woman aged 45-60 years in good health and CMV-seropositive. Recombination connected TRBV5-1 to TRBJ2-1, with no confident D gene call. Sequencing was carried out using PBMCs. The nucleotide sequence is TGCGCCAGCAGCTTGTACAGCTCCTACAATGAGCAGTTCTTC. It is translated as CASSLYSSYNEQFF.